The 19 T cell receptor delta chains below were found in one sample sequenced in a study of gammadelta T cells in human blood. TCRdb reprocessed the RT-PCR reads through CATT. The sample records about a thousand delta-chain clones, 22% being singletons. Input material: Vgamma9Vdelta2 gamma-delta T cells from fetal blood. These receptors were obtained from a human fetus.

With regard to this clone: A much bigger clone sits one base away, suggesting this may be a read error. V usage is TRDV2 and J usage is TRDJ1, with 7 bases fitting TRDD3. The J gene, absent from TCRdb, was called here by matching the DNA to germline. The trim removed 5 bases at V and 2 bases at J, leaving 4 bases unmatched. The CDR3 contains 13 residues. Germline V lookup: CDR1 GEAIGNYY, CDR2 EKD. DNA for the CDR3: TGTGCCTGTGGCAAGGGGGATACCGATAAACTCATCTTT. Its protein product is CACGKGDTDKLIF.

In this sample, this clone is large (0.1 to 1%). The chain carries TRDV2 and TRDJ3, with 13 nucleotides matching TRDD3. Germline values: CDR1 GEAIGNYY, CDR2 EKD. With V trimmed by 4 bases and J by 0 bases, 5 bases remained unmatched. The CDR3 has 19 amino acids. The CDR3, as DNA: TGTGCCTGTGATCATACTGGGGGATACGGCTCCTGGGACACCCGACAGATGTTTTTC. This translates into CACDHTGGYGSWDTRQMFF.

Only a few counts were recorded for this clone. A much larger clone differs from this one at a single base, so this may be a read error. The called J gene is TRDJ3, whereas the V gene has no call; the table's D call TRDD3 went unverified against the DNA. The CDR3 totals 18 residues. The CDR3 spells CACDTGWGSSWDTRQMFF. The CDR3 coding sequence is TGTGCCTGTGACACCGGCTGGGGGAGCTCCTGGGACACCCGACAGATGTTTTTC.

This clone ranks as medium-sized. The V call is TRDV2, the J call TRDJ3; TRDD3 matches 9 bases. The trim removed 0 bases at V and 0 bases at J, leaving 2 bases unmatched. The CDR3 has 18 amino acids. Germline V gives CDR1 GEAIGNYY, CDR2 EKD. The CDR3 DNA reads TGTGCCTGTGACACCTGGGGGATAAACTCCTGGGACACCCGACAGATGTTTTTC. Translating gives CACDTWGINSWDTRQMFF.

This clone has only a few counts. The rearrangement joins TRDV2 to TRDJ3; 13 bases match TRDD3. TCRdb gives no J gene; it was assigned here by matching the DNA to germline. V lost 3 bases, J lost 3 bases, and 4 bases stayed unmatched. The CDR3 covers 18 residues. CDR1 and CDR2 (germline): GEAIGNYY, EKD. DNA for the CDR3: TGTGCCTGTGACCTACTGGGGGATACGGGCTGGGACACCCGACAGATGTTTTTC. Its translation: CACDLLGDTGWDTRQMFF.

This clone turned up a few times. One base away lies a much larger clone, so this may be a sequencing read error. This CDR3 is also generated by other DNA sequences in the sample. This sequence joins TRDV2 and TRDJ1; 9 bases agree with TRDD3. The CDR3 is made up of 17 amino acids. Germline V gives CDR1 GEAIGNYY, CDR2 EKD. After removal of 0 bases from V and 0 bases from J, the junction contained 7 bases not matched to a gene. Written as DNA, the CDR3 is TGTGCCTGTGACACCGTGGGGGATATAAAGTACACCGATAAACTCATCTTT. It translates to CACDTVGDIKYTDKLIF.

Notes on this clone: Given a far larger clone just one base away, this is likely a sequencing read error. The chain combines TRDV2 with TRDJ2; D gene uncertain. This CDR3 is 14 amino acids long. The V and J ends lost 0 bases and 3 bases respectively, with 7 bases between them. Germline V gives CDR1 GEAIGNYY, CDR2 EKD. The CDR3 protein is CACDTCGMTAQLFF. The CDR3 DNA reads TGTGCCTGTGACACCTGTGGGATGACAGCACAACTCTTCTTT.

This clone is categorized as medium-sized. The chain employs TRDV2 and TRDJ1; D may be TRDD3 (6 bases). CDR3 size: 12 residues. Trimming stripped 3 bases from V and 2 bases from J, with 6 bases between. Germline values: CDR1 GEAIGNYY, CDR2 EKD. The CDR3 loop is CACDWGTDKLIF. CDR3 nucleotides: TGTGCCTGTGACTGGGGGACCGATAAACTCATCTTT.

Points on this clone: This is likely an artifact of a read error, given a far larger clone one base away. The chain links TRDV2 to TRDJ3; TRDD3 agrees at 8 bases. No J segment appears in TCRdb, so it was assigned here by matching the sequence to germline. The CDR3 runs 17 residues. With 3 bases clipped from V and 0 bases from J, the junction kept 3 bases outside the gene matches. Germline CDR1 and CDR2: GEAIGNYY and EKD. CDR3 bases: TGTGCCTGTGACGCCTGGGGGAGCTCCTGGGACACCCGACAGATGTTTTTC. Translated: CACDAWGSSWDTRQMFF.

By share, this clone counts as large. The rearrangement joins TRDV2 to TRDJ2; 11 positions agree with TRDD3. CDR1 GEAIGNYY and CDR2 EKD come from the germline V gene. CDR3 size: 14 residues. V was pared by 0 bases and J by 8 bases, with 1 base of the junction left unmatched. For the CDR3, the DNA is TGTGCCTGTGACACCTGGGGGATACGCGCACAACTCTTCTTT. Encoded protein: CACDTWGIRAQLFF.

A remark on this clone: Since a far larger clone is one base different, this is likely a read error. The gene calls are TRDV2 and TRDJ3, with TRDD3 matching 10 bases. Since TCRdb gives no J gene, matching the DNA to germline was used here to assign it. CDR1 and CDR2 (germline): GEAIGNYY, EKD. There are 18 residues in the CDR3. CDR3 sequence (DNA): TGTGCCTGTGACACCGTTGGGGGATACTCCTGGGACACCCAACAGATGTTTTTC. It codes for CACDTVGGYSWDTQQMFF.

By share, this clone ranks as medium-sized. This rearrangement joins TRDV2 to TRDJ1; tentatively, D is TRDD3 (5 bases). Germline V gives CDR1 GEAIGNYY, CDR2 EKD. V lost 2 bases, J lost 5 bases, and 5 bases lay in between. The CDR3 runs to 11 residues. CDR3 nucleotide sequence: TGTGCCTGTGACAACTGGGATAAACTCATCTTT. Protein sequence: CACDNWDKLIF.

Details on this clone: A much larger clonotype is one base distant, so this may be a read error. Other DNA sequences in this specimen translate into the identical CDR3. The chain is built from TRDV2 and TRDJ3; TRDD3 matches 8 bases. Germline CDR1 GEAIGNYY, CDR2 EKD. CDR3 length equals 18 residues. Here the CDR3 DNA reads TGTGCCTGTGACACCGTCTGGGGGAGCTCCTGGGACACCCGACAGATGTTCTTC. This codes for CACDTVWGSSWDTRQMFF.

Turning to this clone: This probably arose from a read error, given a far larger clone one base away. For the J gene the call is TRDJ1; the V gene lacks a call; the D call of TRDD3 is as the table states it, not checked on the DNA. The CDR3 spans 15 residues. The CDR3 nucleotides are TGTGCCTGTGACAACTGGGGGATACGCACCGATAAACTCATCTTT. It translates to CACDNWGIRTDKLIF.

This clone has a handful of counts. A much larger clone lies a single base off, so this may be a read error. The sample has other DNA sequences that encode this CDR3 too. V gene TRDV2 combines with J gene TRDJ3; possible D gene TRDD3, 5 bases. The CDR3 spans 16 residues. The germline V gene encodes CDR1 GEAIGNYY and CDR2 EKD. The CDR3 DNA sequence: TGTGCCTGTGACACGTTCGATACCTGGGACACACGACAGATGTTTTTC. This translates into CACDTFDTWDTRQMFF.

The V and J genes are TRDV2 and TRDJ3, with 11 bases lining up with TRDD3. Germline V gives CDR1 GEAIGNYY, CDR2 EKD. The CDR3 length is 19 residues. Losses at the gene ends were 1 base for V and 2 bases for J; bases not matched to a gene: 6. CDR3 sequence (DNA): TGTGCCTGTGACACTGGGGGATACGCCGCCACCTGGGACACCCGACAGATGTTTTTC. Its translation is CACDTGGYAATWDTRQMFF.

Remarks on this clone: This may stem from a read error, because a much larger clone lies one nucleotide away. The chain has TRDV2 and TRDJ3, with 10 positions matching TRDD3. TCRdb is silent on the J gene; assignment here came from matching the DNA to germline. The germline gives CDR1 GEAIGNYY, CDR2 EKD. The V and J ends lost 1 base and 0 bases, in that order; junction bases with no gene match: 2. The CDR3 extends over 18 amino acids. The CDR3 loop reads CACDTGGYFSWDTRQMFF. The CDR3 DNA follows: TGTGCCTGTGACACTGGGGGATACTTCTCCTGGGACACCCGACAGATGTTTTTC.

This clone is large in the sample. The sample holds other DNA sequences that translate to the same CDR3. The V and J genes are TRDV2 and TRDJ2, with D maybe TRDD3 (6 bases). The V and J ends lost 0 bases and 0 bases respectively, with 7 bases between them. The CDR3 has 15 residues. Germline V CDR1 and CDR2: GEAIGNYY, EKD. The CDR3: CACDTLGALTAQLFF. Written as DNA, the CDR3 is TGTGCCTGTGACACCTTGGGGGCTTTGACAGCACAACTCTTCTTT.

This chain uses TRDV2 with TRDJ3; the match to TRDD3 covers 9 bases. In the absence of a J gene in TCRdb, the DNA was matched to germline to assign it here. The CDR3 runs 18 residues. Germline V lookup: CDR1 GEAIGNYY, CDR2 EKD. V trimming: 6 bases; J trimming: 0 bases; junction bases outside the gene matches: 8. CDR3 residues: CACTTLGGYSWDTRQMFF. The DNA of the CDR3 is TGTGCCTGTACAACCCTTGGGGGATACTCCTGGGACACCCGACAGATGTTTTTC.